This T cell receptor beta chain was sequenced in a study of cytomegalovirus exposure and HLA in healthy donors. The germline V gene encodes CDR1 SGHTA and CDR2 FQGNSA. Trimming cost V 7 bases and J 1 base, with 9 bases left between them. The CDR3 sequence is 13 residues long. The primer mix had 60 Vbeta and 13 Jbeta primers. Sequencing was performed with immunoSEQ multiplex PCR; in TCRdb, only in-frame clones are kept and a portion is missing. In the table there are some 150,000 clones, 77% of which are singletons. The chain couples TRBV7-2 to TRBJ2-3; D is undetermined. The receptor's source is a woman aged 40 to 49 in good health and CMV-seronegative. The source material was PBMCs. The CDR3 region has the DNA TGTGCCAGCACCAAGCCGCGCACAGATACGCAGTATTTT. Protein product: CASTKPRTDTQYF.